This is a list of T cell receptor beta chains from one sample in a study of T cell responses to AZD1222 COVID-19 vaccine. Clones were sequenced by immunoSEQ multiplex PCR, and TCRdb holds only the in-frame ones, with some missing. Of some 150,000 clones listed, around nine tenths were seen once; the top ten hold about 1.6%. The sequenced sample was peripheral blood, obtained 28 days after the second AZD1222 dose. These receptors were taken from an adult who received the AZD1222 COVID-19 vaccine. Both conserved end residues are part of each CDR3. D genes are given only for firm matches. Clone size is not always given. Where it is, it says once, few, many or a class for expanded clones.

D gene	V gene	J gene	clone size	CDR3 DNA	CDR3 protein
NA	TRBV28	TRBJ2-2	NA	TGTGCCAGCAAATTCGGGACACTAAACACCGGGGAGCTGTTTTTT	CASKFGTLNTGELFF
TRBD1	TRBV6-5	TRBJ2-4	NA	TGTGCCAGCAGTCCCGACAGGGAGTTGAGGAACATTCAGTACTTC	CASSPDRELRNIQYF
TRBD1	TRBV15	TRBJ1-2	NA	TGTGCCACCAGCAGATCCGACAGGGTAGTAGGAGGCTACACCTTC	CATSRSDRVVGGYTF
NA	TRBV6-5	TRBJ1-1	NA	TGTGCCAGCTCCGACCCGGGGCGGCGGTGGGCTTTCTTT	CASSDPGRRWAFF
NA	TRBV28	TRBJ2-1	NA	TGTGCCAGCAGGCGGGGCAATGAGCAGTTCTTC	CASRRGNEQFF
NA	TRBV28	TRBJ2-7	NA	TGTGCCAGCAGTTCTCACGTCCCCTACGAGCAGTACTTC	CASSSHVPYEQYF
NA	TRBV7-8	TRBJ1-6	NA	TGTGCCAGCAGCTTAGCGCATCAGCAGTATTCACCCCTCCACTTT	CASSLAHQQYSPLHF
TRBD2	TRBV4-1	TRBJ2-3	NA	TGCGCCAGCAGCCAAGAACGGGGCGGGGGGGCGCCGTATTTT	CASSQERGGGAPYF
NA	TRBV19	TRBJ2-7	NA	TGTGCCAGTAGTCCCGGGGGCGGGGGCGAGCAGTACTTC	CASSPGGGGEQYF
TRBD1	TRBV28	TRBJ2-2	NA	TGTGCCAGCAGAACCGGGACAGGGGTCACCGGGGAGCTGTTTTTT	CASRTGTGVTGELFF
NA	TRBV7-9	TRBJ2-7	NA	TGTGCCAGCAGCCAATCTACAGGGTGGTTCACCTACGAGCAGTACTTC	CASSQSTGWFTYEQYF
NA	TRBV28	TRBJ1-5	NA	TGTGCCAGCACCAGGACTGATAGCAATCAGCCCCAGCATTTT	CASTRTDSNQPQHF
NA	TRBV11-2	TRBJ2-3	NA	TGTGCCAGCAGCTTAGAGGTCAACAGGGCGGATACGCAGTATTTT	CASSLEVNRADTQYF
NA	TRBV4-1	TRBJ1-5	NA	TGCGCCAGCAGCCAAGAATATGTATCTTATCGGACAGAAGGCAATCAGCCCCAGCATTTT	CASSQEYVSYRTEGNQPQHF
NA	TRBV5-1	TRBJ1-1	NA	TGCGCCAGCAGCTTGATTCCAGGGACTAACTCCAGAGAAGCTTTCTTT	CASSLIPGTNSREAFF
TRBD1	TRBV28	TRBJ2-2	NA	TGTGCCAGCAGCCGTGACAGGGGGAGCGGCGGCGGGGAGCTGTTTTTT	CASSRDRGSGGGELFF
NA	TRBV15	TRBJ2-7	NA	TGTGCCACCAGCAGAGGGGTATTGGGGACTCTGAACGAGCAGTACTTC	CATSRGVLGTLNEQYF
NA	TRBV6-5	TRBJ1-6	NA	TGTGCCAGCAGTTCCATCCCGACCAAGGGGAATTCACCCCTCCACTTT	CASSSIPTKGNSPLHF
NA	TRBV7-2	TRBJ2-1	NA	TGTGCCAGCAGCTTAGGAGGGCTCTACAATGAGCAGTTCTTC	CASSLGGLYNEQFF
NA	TRBV2	TRBJ2-1	NA	TGTGCCAGCAGTGAACGGCCAGCGGGTGAGCAGTTCTTC	CASSERPAGEQFF
NA	TRBV24-1	TRBJ2-2	NA	TGTGCCACCGGGGAAGGGGTAAACACCGGGGAGCTGTTTTTT	CATGEGVNTGELFF
NA	TRBV12-3/TRBV12-4	TRBJ1-2	NA	TGTGCCAGCAGTTTAAGGGGGAACTATGGCTACACCTTC	CASSLRGNYGYTF
NA	TRBV3-1/TRBV3-2	TRBJ1-2	once	TGTGCCAGCAGCCCCCTCGTAGGGCGAGGAGACTATGGCTACACCTTC	CASSPLVGRGDYGYTF
TRBD1	TRBV5-1	TRBJ2-7	NA	TGCGCCAGCAGCTTGGCCCCCGGGACAGGGGCCTACGAGCAGTACTTC	CASSLAPGTGAYEQYF
TRBD2	TRBV5-4	TRBJ2-7	few	TGTGCCAGCAGCTTGGGAGGCGGGAGGCCGACCTACGAGCAGTACTTC	CASSLGGGRPTYEQYF
TRBD1	TRBV5-6	TRBJ1-5	once	TGTGCCAGCAGCTTCCAGGGGGAGGGACAGCCCCAGCATTTT	CASSFQGEGQPQHF
TRBD2	TRBV19	TRBJ2-1	NA	TGTGCCACCAGGGGACTAGCGGGGTCGGTAGGAGAGCAGTTCTTC	CATRGLAGSVGEQFF
NA	TRBV7-3	TRBJ2-3	NA	TGTGCCAGCAGCTTAAATCGGGGCACAGATACGCAGTATTTT	CASSLNRGTDTQYF
NA	TRBV11-2	TRBJ1-1	NA	TGTGCCAGCAGCTTAGGTCTTGAAGCTTTCTTT	CASSLGLEAFF
NA	TRBV7-8	TRBJ2-1	NA	TGTGCCAGCAGCCCGAGGAGGGTGGGGGAGCAGTTCTTC	CASSPRRVGEQFF
TRBD2	TRBV2	TRBJ2-7	NA	TGTGCCAGCAGTGACAAGGGACTAGCTTTGGACGAGCAGTACTTC	CASSDKGLALDEQYF
NA	TRBV7-2	TRBJ2-7	NA	TGTGCCAGCAGCAGGCAGGTAGTCGACGAGCAGTACTTC	CASSRQVVDEQYF
NA	TRBV7-2	TRBJ2-6	NA	TGTGCCAGCAGTGGGGCGAGGGCCAACGTCCTGACTTTC	CASSGARANVLTF
NA	TRBV5-6	TRBJ1-1	NA	TGTGCCAGCAGCTTGGTCGGTAGGAACACTGAAGCTTTCTTT	CASSLVGRNTEAFF
NA	TRBV24-1	TRBJ1-5	NA	TGTGCCACCAGTGATTACAGGGGCAATCAGCCCCAGCATTTT	CATSDYRGNQPQHF
TRBD1	TRBV14	TRBJ2-3	NA	TGTGCCAGCACTCCCGATCGCGGGACAGGGGTTCGGTCAGATACGCAGTATTTT	CASTPDRGTGVRSDTQYF
NA	TRBV28	TRBJ1-2	NA	TGTGCCAGCAGTCCTGGGGCTTATGGCTACACCTTC	CASSPGAYGYTF
NA	TRBV11-2	TRBJ2-7	NA	TGTGCCAGCAGCCCCTCCCCAGGGTACCCCTACGAGCAGTACTTC	CASSPSPGYPYEQYF
NA	TRBV24-1	TRBJ2-2	NA	TGTGCCACCAGAATTAAAGGCACCGGGGAGCTGTTTTTT	CATRIKGTGELFF
TRBD2	TRBV7-9	TRBJ2-3	NA	TGTGCCAGCAGCTTTAGCGGGGGGGGCACAGATACGCAGTATTTT	CASSFSGGGTDTQYF
TRBD1	TRBV11-2	TRBJ1-1	NA	TGTGCCAGCAGCTACAGACAGGGGGGCAACACTGAAGCTTTCTTT	CASSYRQGGNTEAFF
NA	TRBV7-3	TRBJ1-1	NA	TGTGCCAGCAGCTTAAGTCTGAACACTGAAGCTTTCTTT	CASSLSLNTEAFF
TRBD1	TRBV7-9	TRBJ1-2	NA	TGTGCCAGCAGCTCAATCTGGGACAGGGGAGTCGATGGCTACACCTTC	CASSSIWDRGVDGYTF
NA	TRBV12-3/TRBV12-4	TRBJ1-2	NA	TGTGCCAGCAGCGTCGGACAGAACTATGGCTACACCTTC	CASSVGQNYGYTF
TRBD1	TRBV7-3	TRBJ2-7	NA	TGTGCCAGCAGCTTAACCCCTCTGGGACAGGGGTCCCACGAGCAGTACTTC	CASSLTPLGQGSHEQYF
TRBD2	TRBV7-2	TRBJ2-5	NA	TGTGCCAGCAGCTTAGGGGGACTAGCGGGAGCGGGTCGGCAAGAGACCCAGTACTTC	CASSLGGLAGAGRQETQYF
NA	TRBV5-1	TRBJ1-2	NA	TGCGCCAGCAGCTTGGAGGGCCCCGGGAGAGTCGACTATGGCTACACCTTC	CASSLEGPGRVDYGYTF
NA	TRBV27	TRBJ1-2	NA	TGTGCCAGCAGTTTTCTCTGGGGGGCCGGGGGCTACACCTTC	CASSFLWGAGGYTF
TRBD1	TRBV9	TRBJ1-4	NA	TGTGCCAGCAGCCCCGGGACAGGGAGGGGTGCAACTAATGAAAAACTGTTTTTT	CASSPGTGRGATNEKLFF
NA	TRBV5-1	TRBJ2-1	NA	TGCGCCAGCAGCTTGGGGGCAGTCTACAATGAGCAGTTCTTC	CASSLGAVYNEQFF
TRBD1	TRBV6-5	TRBJ2-1	NA	TGTGCCAGCAGCTACAGGGGCGGACCATACAATGAGCAGTTCTTC	CASSYRGGPYNEQFF
NA	TRBV7-6	TRBJ1-1	NA	TGTGCCAGCAGCTTAGTCGGGGACACTGAAGCTTTCTTT	CASSLVGDTEAFF
NA	TRBV28	TRBJ1-5	NA	TGTGCCATACCCGGGACCCCGGCGGGTCAGCCCCAGCATTTT	CAIPGTPAGQPQHF
TRBD1	TRBV7-9	TRBJ1-1	NA	TGTGCCAGCAGCCCGCGACAGGGGGCGACTGAAGCTTTCTTT	CASSPRQGATEAFF
NA	TRBV30	TRBJ1-3	NA	TGTGCCTGGAGTGTTGGGACAAAATTGAACACCATATATTTT	CAWSVGTKLNTIYF
TRBD2	TRBV27	TRBJ2-2	NA	TGTGCCAGCAGGCCATGGAGCGGGATGAACACCGGGGAGCTGTTTTTT	CASRPWSGMNTGELFF
NA	TRBV4-2	TRBJ2-7	NA	TGTGCCAGCAGCCAAGGCAACCGCGCCTACGAGCAGTACTTC	CASSQGNRAYEQYF
NA	TRBV20-1	TRBJ1-1	NA	TGCAGTGCTGTCCAGAACACTGAAGCTTTCTTT	CSAVQNTEAFF